These 6 T cell receptor beta chains were sequenced from one sample in a study of cytomegalovirus exposure and HLA in healthy donors. Profiled with immunoSEQ multiplex PCR; TCRdb holds only in-frame clones, not every one. This table holds roughly 95,000 clones, 85% found once. Sample: PBMCs. The source is a man between 18 and 29 years old in good health and CMV-seropositive.

The CDR3 loop is CASSQRLAGGIGTDTQYF. CDR3 coding DNA: TGCGCCAGCAGCCAAAGGCTAGCGGGTGGTATCGGCACAGATACGCAGTATTTT. The rearrangement joins TRBV4-1 to TRBJ2-3; 8 bases align to TRBD2. CDR1 and CDR2 (germline): MGHRA, YSYEKL. CDR3 length equals 18 residues. After removal of 2 bases from V and 1 base from J, the junction contained 11 bases not matched to a gene.

In DNA, the CDR3 is TGTGCCAGCAGTTACGGCGGGAGTCCCGGCGAGCAGTACTTC. It is translated as CASSYGGSPGEQYF. The gene calls are TRBV6-6 and TRBJ2-7, with 7 bases aligning to TRBD2. V gave up 2 bases and J gave up 6 bases; unmatched junction bases: 7. The CDR3 spans 14 residues. Per the germline V gene, CDR1 is MNHNY and CDR2 is SVGAGI (reference sequence).

The CDR3 loop is CASSPSGTGTYNEQFF. DNA of the CDR3: TGTGCCAGCAGTCCGTCCGGGACAGGAACCTACAATGAGCAGTTCTTC. The chain combines TRBV27 with TRBJ2-1, with 8 bases lining up with TRBD1. CDR1 and CDR2 (germline): MNHEY, SMNVEV (reference sequence). The junction had 8 bases not matched to a gene; V was cut back by 5 bases and J by 2 bases. The CDR3 loop spans 16 amino acids.

The rearrangement joins TRBV7-3 to TRBJ2-1, with D possibly TRBD1 on 7 matching bases. The CDR3 runs to 13 residues. Looked up from germline, CDR1 is SGHTA and CDR2 is FQGTGA. V was shortened by 2 bases and J by 12 bases, with 14 bases between the two germline ends. In DNA, the CDR3 is TGTGCCAGCAGCTTAGCCGCAGGGGGAGGGCAGTTCTTC. It encodes CASSLAAGGGQFF.

This clone occurred once. This chain joins TRBV11-2 and TRBJ2-2; D is unclear. Germline V CDR1 and CDR2: SGHAT, FQNNGV. The CDR3 totals 15 residues. The V gene lost 4 bases and the J gene lost 1 base, with 10 bases spanning the gap. The CDR3, as DNA: TGTGCCAGCAGCTCCCGTTCGCGGAACACCGGGGAGCTGTTTTTT. Translated: CASSSRSRNTGELFF.

J is TRBJ1-4 and V is TRBV10-3; 11 nucleotides match TRBD1. Germline values: CDR1 ENHRY, CDR2 SYGVKD. CDR3 length equals 15 residues. V lost 8 bases to trimming and J lost 0 bases; unmatched junction nucleotides: 2. CDR3 DNA sequence: TGTGCCATCCGGACAGGGGGCACAACTAATGAAAAACTGTTTTTT. Its translation: CAIRTGGTTNEKLFF.